Shown below are 8 T cell receptor beta chains from a single sample sequenced in a study of blood T cell repertoires in COVID-19. The repertoire was sequenced with immunoSEQ multiplex PCR; TCRdb's copy has only in-frame clones and lacks some. The sample holds about 140,000 clones; approximately 80% are singletons and the top ten take around 9.6%. Sequencing input: peripheral blood. These TCRs come from a man between 60 and 75 years old with active or convalescent COVID-19.

The CDR3 spells CAGQEQGAGNEQFF. CDR3 coding DNA: TGTGCCGGCCAAGAACAGGGGGCAGGCAATGAGCAGTTCTTC. V usage is TRBV18 and J usage is TRBJ2-1; 9 bases are a match to TRBD1. The CDR3 has 14 amino acids. The germline V gene encodes CDR1 KGHSH and CDR2 LQKENI. Trimming removed 11 bases from V and 6 bases from J; junction bases left unmatched: 11.

The rearrangement joins TRBV15 to TRBJ2-5; TRBD2 aligns across 7 bases. The germline V gene has CDR1 LNHNV and CDR2 YYDKDF (reference sequence). V trimming: 1 base; J trimming: 5 bases; junction bases outside the gene matches: 7. CDR3 length: 15 residues. This CDR3 reads CATSRVWREWETQYF. DNA of the CDR3: TGTGCCACCAGCAGAGTTTGGCGGGAGTGGGAGACCCAGTACTTC.

The chain recombines TRBV19 with TRBJ1-6; 9 bases match TRBD1. The trim removed 4 bases at V and 4 bases at J, leaving 8 bases unmatched. The CDR3 extends over 17 amino acids. Germline loops: CDR1 LNHDA, CDR2 SQIVND (reference sequence). The CDR3 DNA reads TGTGCCAGTAGTAGAACAGGGGGCGACTTATATAATTCACCCCTCCACTTT. Translation: CASSRTGGDLYNSPLHF. The entire variable domain, with the rest obtained from reference TRBV19 and TRBJ1-6, is as follows: DGGITQSPKYLFRKEGQNVTLSCEQNLNHDAMYWYRQDPGQGLRLIYYSQIVNDFQKGDIAEGYSVSREKKESFPLTVTSAQKNPTAFYLCASSRTGGDLYNSPLHFGNGTRLTVT.

The rearrangement links TRBV7-2 to TRBJ1-1; D uncertain. The germline V gene has CDR1 SGHTA and CDR2 FQGNSA. Trimming shortened V by 5 bases and J by 4 bases, and 14 bases separated the two germline ends. The CDR3 extends over 14 amino acids. Here the CDR3 reads CASSPRGLTTEAFF. The CDR3 DNA reads as TGTGCCAGCAGCCCGAGAGGGCTAACCACTGAAGCTTTCTTT.

The genes are TRBV5-4 and TRBJ2-5, with 11 positions matching TRBD1. Germline-derived CDR1 and CDR2 are SGHNT and YYREEE (reference sequence). There are 15 residues in the CDR3. The trim removed 2 bases at V and 5 bases at J, leaving 5 bases unmatched. CDR3: CASSFGQGARETQYF. CDR3 nucleotides: TGTGCCAGCAGCTTCGGACAGGGGGCGCGGGAGACCCAGTACTTC. Full variable domain (rest looked up from reference TRBV5-4 and TRBJ2-5): ETGVTQSPTHLIKTRGQQVTLRCSSQSGHNTVSWYQQALGQGPQFIFQYYREEENGRGNFPPRFSGLQFPNYSSELNVNALELDDSALYLCASSFGQGARETQYFGPGTRLLVL.

The rearrangement uses TRBV5-1 and TRBJ1-1; perhaps TRBD1 as D (6 bases). Germline CDR1 is SGHRS and CDR2 is YFSETQ. This CDR3 has 15 residues. V was trimmed by 0 bases and J by 1 base, leaving 10 bases between them. This CDR3 is CASSLGGTTNTEAFF. As DNA, the CDR3 is TGCGCCAGCAGCTTGGGAGGGACAACGAACACTGAAGCTTTCTTT.

The rearrangement uses TRBV5-8 and TRBJ1-4; 11 bases map to TRBD1. In germline, CDR1 is SGHTS, CDR2 YDEGEE. The CDR3 length is 15 residues. J was trimmed by 8 bases and V by 3 bases; bases with no gene match: 6. CDR3 in amino acids: CASSYSGTGGEKLFF. The CDR3 region has the DNA TGTGCCAGCAGCTACTCCGGGACAGGGGGAGAAAAACTGTTTTTT.

V is TRBV27 and J is TRBJ1-1; a possible D gene is TRBD1 (5 bases). Looked up from germline, CDR1 is MNHEY and CDR2 is SMNVEV (reference sequence). Trimming removed 4 bases at V and 1 base at J, with 7 bases between. The CDR3 is 13 amino acids. CDR3 loop: CASSYQGNTEAFF. CDR3 coding DNA: TGTGCCAGCAGTTATCAGGGGAACACTGAAGCTTTCTTT.